This T cell receptor (beta chain) comes out of a study of response to subunit inactivated influenza vaccine. Notes on the study in general: Authors suggested few new T cells are recruited by each seasonal influenza vaccination.

J gave up 6 bases and V 6 bases, and 4 bases lay outside the gene matches. CDR3 length: 14 residues. Germline assignment: CDR1 MNHEY and CDR2 SMNVEV (reference sequence). Notes on this clonotype: The antigen remains unidentified.

Each CDR3 protein gets one entry after TCRdb re-called the RT-PCR reads with MiXCR. The sample carries fewer than 250,000 distinct CDR3 sequences, approximately 14% recorded once. The V call is TRBV27, the J call TRBJ2-1, with 11 bases lining up with TRBD1. The clonotype originates from a man aged 50-59 years who received an inactivated influenza vaccine. Sequenced material: CD8+ T cells sorted from PBMCs, taken roughly 5 days after vaccination. In DNA, the CDR3 is TGTGCCAGCAGCGGGGACAGGGGGGGCAATGAGCAGTTCTTC. Translation gives CASSGDRGGNEQFF.